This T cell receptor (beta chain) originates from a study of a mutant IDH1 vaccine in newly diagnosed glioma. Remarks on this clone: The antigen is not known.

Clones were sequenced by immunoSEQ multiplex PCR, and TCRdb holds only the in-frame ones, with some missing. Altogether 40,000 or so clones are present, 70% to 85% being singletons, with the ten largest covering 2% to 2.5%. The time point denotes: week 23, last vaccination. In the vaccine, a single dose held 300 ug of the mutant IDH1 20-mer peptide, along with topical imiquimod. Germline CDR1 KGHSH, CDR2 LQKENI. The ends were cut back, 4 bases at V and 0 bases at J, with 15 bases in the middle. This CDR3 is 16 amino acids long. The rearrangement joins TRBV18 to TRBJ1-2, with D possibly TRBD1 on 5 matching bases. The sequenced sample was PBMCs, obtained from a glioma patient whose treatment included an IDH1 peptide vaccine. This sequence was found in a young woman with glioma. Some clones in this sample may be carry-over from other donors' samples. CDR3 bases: TGTGCCAGCTCACTCTCCGGGGGGTCTTCTAACTATGGCTACACCTTC. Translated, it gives CASSLSGGSSNYGYTF.